This TCR beta chain was recorded in a study of neurological immune-mediated disorders. The cDNA came from 5'RACE with 10-nucleotide random UMIs. Via MiXCR, TCRdb re-called the 5' RACE reads, giving one row per CDR3 protein. The sample carries around 90,000 distinct CDR3 sequences, about 13% recorded once. This clonotype was counted ten times or more. The CDR3 extends over 15 amino acids. The V gene lost 2 bases and the J gene lost 0 bases, with 7 bases spanning the gap. Germline loops: CDR1 MDHEN, CDR2 SYDVKM. Time point noted: longitudinal time-point 2. This chain uses TRBV28 with TRBJ2-2; D call uncertain. This clonotype originated in a female donor with HTLV-1-associated myelopathy (HAM/TSP). Source material: PBMCs. The CDR3 sequence is CASSLALSNTGELFF. The CDR3 nucleotides are TGTGCCAGCAGTTTAGCACTTTCGAACACCGGGGAGCTGTTTTTT.